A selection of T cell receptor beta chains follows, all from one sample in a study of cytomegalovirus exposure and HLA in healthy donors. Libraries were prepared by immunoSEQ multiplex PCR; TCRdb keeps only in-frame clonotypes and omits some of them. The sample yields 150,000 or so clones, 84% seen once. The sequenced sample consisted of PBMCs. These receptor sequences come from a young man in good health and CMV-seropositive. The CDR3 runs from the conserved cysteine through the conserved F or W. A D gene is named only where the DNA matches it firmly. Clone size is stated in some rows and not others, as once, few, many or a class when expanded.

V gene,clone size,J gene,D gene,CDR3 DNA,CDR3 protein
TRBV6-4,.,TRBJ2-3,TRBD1,TGTGCCAGCTCAAGGGGGGACAGGGGAACAGATACGCAGTATTTT,CASSRGDRGTDTQYF
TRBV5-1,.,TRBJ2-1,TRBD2,TGCGCCAGCAGCTTAGGACTAGCGGGTTTCAATGAGCAGTTCTTC,CASSLGLAGFNEQFF
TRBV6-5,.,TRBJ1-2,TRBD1,TGTGCCAGCAGTTACTCGGGACAGGAGTCCTATGGCTACACCTTC,CASSYSGQESYGYTF
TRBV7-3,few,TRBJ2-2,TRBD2,TGTGCCAGCAGCCCGGGGGGGCACACCGGGGAGCTGTTTTTT,CASSPGGHTGELFF
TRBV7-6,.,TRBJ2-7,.,TGTGCCAGCAGCTTAGAGTCGAGAGGCGAGCAGTACTTC,CASSLESRGEQYF
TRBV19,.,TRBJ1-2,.,TGTGCCAGTAGTCCACAGGGTAATCACTATGGCTACACCTTC,CASSPQGNHYGYTF
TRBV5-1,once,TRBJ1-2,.,TGCGCCAGCAGCTTGTTATATGGGGGCTCCAACTATGGCTACACCTTC,CASSLLYGGSNYGYTF
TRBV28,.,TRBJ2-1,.,TGTGCCAGCAGTTTATCCTCCCTTCATAGCTCCTACAATGAGCAGTTCTTC,CASSLSSLHSSYNEQFF
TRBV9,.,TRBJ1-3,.,TGTGCCAGCAGCGGGAACAGGGTCGGAAACACCATATATTTT,CASSGNRVGNTIYF
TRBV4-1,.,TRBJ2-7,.,TGCGCCAGCAGCCAAGGGGGTAGCGGCAGCTCCTACGAGCAGTACTTC,CASSQGGSGSSYEQYF
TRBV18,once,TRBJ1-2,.,TGTGCCAGCTCACCTGGACAGAACAACTATGGCTACACCTTC,CASSPGQNNYGYTF
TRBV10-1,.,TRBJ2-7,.,TGCGCCAGCAGTGACCTGTGGTGGACATCTAGGAACTACGAGCAGTACTTC,CASSDLWWTSRNYEQYF
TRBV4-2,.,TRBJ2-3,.,TGTGCCAGCAGCCATTCGAGGGATACGCAGTATTTT,CASSHSRDTQYF
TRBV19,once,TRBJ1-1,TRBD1,TGTGCCAGTAGTCCCTGGGGACAGACGGGCACTGAAGCTTTCTTT,CASSPWGQTGTEAFF
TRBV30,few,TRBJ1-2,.,TGTGCCTGGATCCTCCAGACAGGCAGCTATGGCTACACCTTC,CAWILQTGSYGYTF
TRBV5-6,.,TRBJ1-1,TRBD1,TGTGCCAGCAGCTTGGACAGGGGGGGAAAGAACACTGAAGCTTTCTTT,CASSLDRGGKNTEAFF
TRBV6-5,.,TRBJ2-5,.,TGTGCCAGCAGTCTCAGGGAGACCCAGTACTTC,CASSLRETQYF
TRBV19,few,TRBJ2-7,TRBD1,TGTGCCAGCCGGACAGGGGAAGAGACCTACGAGCAGTACTTC,CASRTGEETYEQYF
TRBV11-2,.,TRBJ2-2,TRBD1,TGTGCCAGCAGCGGGGGACAGCTCCTAGTCTCCGGGGAGCTGTTTTTT,CASSGGQLLVSGELFF
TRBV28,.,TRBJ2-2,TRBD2,TGTGCCAGCAGTTTCCCCGCAGCGGGGACCGGGGAGCTGTTTTTT,CASSFPAAGTGELFF
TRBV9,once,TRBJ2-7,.,TGTGCCAGCAGCGTAGCCCCCGGGAGCTACTACGAGCAGTACTTC,CASSVAPGSYYEQYF
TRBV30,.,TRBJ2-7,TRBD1,TGTGCCTGGAGTTATACTCCGGGACAGGGAAACGAGCAGTACTTC,CAWSYTPGQGNEQYF
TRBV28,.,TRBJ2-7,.,TGTGCCAGCAGTCCACAGCTCACCCGGGGAGCGGAGCAGTACTTC,CASSPQLTRGAEQYF
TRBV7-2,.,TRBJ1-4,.,TGTGCCAGCAGCTTATCTGCAACTAATGAAAAACTGTTTTTT,CASSLSATNEKLFF
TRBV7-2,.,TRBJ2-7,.,TGTGCCAGCAGCCTCCGGGGAGCCTACGAGCAGTACTTC,CASSLRGAYEQYF
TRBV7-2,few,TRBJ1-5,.,TGTGCCAGCAGCTTAGTAGGCAATCAGCCCCAGCATTTT,CASSLVGNQPQHF
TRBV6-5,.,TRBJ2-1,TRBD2,TGTGCCAGCACCCACGGGCAGCGGGGGGGCAATGAGCAGTTCTTC,CASTHGQRGGNEQFF
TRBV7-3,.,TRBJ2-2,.,TGTGCCAGCAGCAGAACGGGACTCGTAGCGAACACCGGGGAGCTGTTTTTT,CASSRTGLVANTGELFF
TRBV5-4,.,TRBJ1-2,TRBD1,TGTGCCAGCAGCTTGGACAGGGGGCTAGGCTACACCTTC,CASSLDRGLGYTF